The present TCR beta chain was sequenced within a study of T cells after yellow fever vaccination. Study information: SMART-Seq v4 Ultra Low Input prepared libraries from low-cell fractions.

Germline CDR1 DFQATT, CDR2 SNEGSKA (reference sequence). CDR3 size: 16 residues. The study made its TCR cDNA through 5'RACE template switching. That step introduced a universal primer site along with UMIs. MiXCR was run by TCRdb on the 5' RACE reads, yielding one entry per CDR3 protein. The sample has approximately 96,000 distinct CDR3 sequences; approximately 8.4% are singletons. Of note for this clonotype: Relative to the germline gene, one junction end is altered; a read error may explain this.

Whole-study results and caveats: Researchers report a weaker secondary response that nonetheless peaked faster, day 5 versus 15. CD4 and CD8 compartments shared a small share of clonotypes, likely from convergent recombination.

This sequence originates from a man aged 18 to 29 who received the YFV17D yellow fever vaccine. Sample: CD8+ T cells not binding an NS4B(214-222) dextramer, sorted from PBMCs, taken around 14 days after the first yellow fever vaccination. The gene calls are TRBV20-1 and TRBJ2-1; TRBD1 or TRBD2 may be the D gene (7 bases each). CDR3 loop: CCARGSQGGTVDEQFF. The CDR3 bases are TGCTGTGCTAGAGGGTCCCAGGGGGGGACGGTAGATGAGCAGTTCTTC.